The entry below describes one T cell receptor beta chain. Its antigen is unknown. This sample also contains other DNA sequences that code for the same CDR3. Assay execution proceeded at the deep level. The method was immunoSEQ multiplex PCR; TCRdb's version includes in-frame clones alone and lacks a portion of them. The sample holds more than 2,000,000 clones, around 94% seen once. The data were taken from a study of shared clonotypes between healthy human individuals. Those who donated were healthy HIV-negative adults, with no recent acute infections or vaccinations reported. This CDR3 has 14 residues. Losses at the gene ends were 6 bases for V and 4 bases for J; bases not matched to a gene: 5. Germline V gene sequence: CDR1 MNHEY, CDR2 SVGAGI. Study-wide points: Few donors limited the genetic and exposure-history diversity represented.

V and J are TRBV6-5 and TRBJ1-5; 8 bases match TRBD1. The source material was naive CD4+ T cells sorted from blood. The sample's subset: CD45RA+ positively selected. This clonotype originated in a man between 18 and 35 years old in good health. The CDR3 spells CASSEQGGNQPQHF. The CDR3 nucleotides read TGTGCCAGCAGCGAACAGGGGGGTAATCAGCCCCAGCATTTT.